The rows below give T cell receptor beta chains drawn from one sample of a study of cytomegalovirus exposure and HLA in healthy donors. Generated by immunoSEQ multiplex PCR, the TCRdb table keeps only in-frame clones and is missing some. The table lists approximately 130,000 clones, 60% to 85% of them singletons, with 2.5% to 3.5% in the top ten. The specimen was PBMCs. The receptors stem from a man aged 25-45 years in good health and CMV-seronegative. Both conserved end residues are part of each CDR3. D genes are given only for firm matches. Only part of the rows carry a size: once, few, many, or a class if the clone is expanded.

j_call: TRBJ2-5
d_call: TRBD2
clone_size: NA
v_call: TRBV5-4
cdr3_length: 15
cdr3_nt: TGTGCCAGCCAAGCTAGCGGGGGGGCTCGAGAGACCCAGTACTTC
cdr3_aa: CASQASGGARETQYF

j_call: TRBJ2-7
d_call: NA
clone_size: NA
v_call: TRBV9
cdr3_length: 14
cdr3_nt: TGTGCCAGCAGCGCCCCAGGGAACTCCTACGAGCAGTACTTC
cdr3_aa: CASSAPGNSYEQYF

j_call: TRBJ2-7
d_call: TRBD1
clone_size: NA
v_call: TRBV6-6
cdr3_length: 15
cdr3_nt: TGTGCCAGCAGGACTACTGACAGGGCTTCCTACGAGCAGTACTTC
cdr3_aa: CASRTTDRASYEQYF

j_call: TRBJ1-3
d_call: TRBD1
clone_size: NA
v_call: TRBV6-5
cdr3_length: 13
cdr3_nt: TGTGCCAGCACCGACAGGGTGTGGGACACCATATATTTT
cdr3_aa: CASTDRVWDTIYF

j_call: TRBJ1-3
d_call: NA
clone_size: NA
v_call: TRBV7-2
cdr3_length: 16
cdr3_nt: TGTGCCAGCAGCCTCCTTGGGCGGGCATCCGGAAACACCATATATTTT
cdr3_aa: CASSLLGRASGNTIYF

j_call: TRBJ2-1
d_call: NA
clone_size: NA
v_call: TRBV7-2
cdr3_length: 18
cdr3_nt: TGTGCCAGCAGCCTGACAACCTGGGGCGGGATAGGCTACAATGAGCAGTTCTTC
cdr3_aa: CASSLTTWGGIGYNEQFF

j_call: TRBJ1-1
d_call: NA
clone_size: once
v_call: TRBV6-4
cdr3_length: 11
cdr3_nt: TGTGCCAGCAGTGACGGGAGGAAGGCTTTCTTT
cdr3_aa: CASSDGRKAFF

j_call: TRBJ1-5
d_call: NA
clone_size: NA
v_call: TRBV7-2
cdr3_length: 16
cdr3_nt: TGTGCCAGCAGCTTTACCATCGACAGTCCGAATCAGCCCCAGCATTTT
cdr3_aa: CASSFTIDSPNQPQHF

j_call: TRBJ1-2
d_call: NA
clone_size: NA
v_call: TRBV30
cdr3_length: 12
cdr3_nt: TGTGCCTGGAGTGGCCGGGCGGGCGGCTACGCCTTC
cdr3_aa: CAWSGRAGGYAF

j_call: TRBJ2-3
d_call: TRBD1
clone_size: few
v_call: TRBV9
cdr3_length: 16
cdr3_nt: TGTGCCAGCAGCGTAGGGACAGGGGGCGAAACAGATACGCAGTATTTT
cdr3_aa: CASSVGTGGETDTQYF

j_call: TRBJ2-7
d_call: NA
clone_size: NA
v_call: TRBV6-5
cdr3_length: 14
cdr3_nt: TGTGCCAGCAGTGAACAGGGATCCCTCTACGAGCAGTACTTC
cdr3_aa: CASSEQGSLYEQYF

j_call: TRBJ2-7
d_call: NA
clone_size: NA
v_call: TRBV9
cdr3_length: 14
cdr3_nt: TGTGCCAGCAGCTCAGGGGACGTAGCCTACGAGCAGTACTTC
cdr3_aa: CASSSGDVAYEQYF

j_call: TRBJ2-1
d_call: TRBD2
clone_size: NA
v_call: TRBV7-2
cdr3_length: 15
cdr3_nt: TGTGCCAGCAGACTAGCGGGAGTGGTGAGCAATGAGCAGTTCTTC
cdr3_aa: CASRLAGVVSNEQFF

j_call: TRBJ2-1
d_call: NA
clone_size: NA
v_call: TRBV14
cdr3_length: 18
cdr3_nt: TGTGCCAGCAGTAAAGAGGGGCGAGCGGGTAGCTCCTACAATGAGCAGTTCTTC
cdr3_aa: CASSKEGRAGSSYNEQFF

j_call: TRBJ1-4
d_call: NA
clone_size: NA
v_call: TRBV6-1
cdr3_length: 16
cdr3_nt: TGTGCCAGCAGTGAAATCGGGGGAGCAGGTAATGAAAAACTGTTTTTT
cdr3_aa: CASSEIGGAGNEKLFF

j_call: TRBJ1-2
d_call: NA
clone_size: once
v_call: TRBV7-9
cdr3_length: 13
cdr3_nt: TGTGCCAGCAGCCAAAGGGGGGGCTATGGCTACACCTTC
cdr3_aa: CASSQRGGYGYTF

j_call: TRBJ2-7
d_call: TRBD2
clone_size: NA
v_call: TRBV6-5
cdr3_length: 15
cdr3_nt: TGTGCCAGCAGTTACTCACCCGCGGGAGAATACGAGCAGTACTTC
cdr3_aa: CASSYSPAGEYEQYF